This T cell receptor (beta chain) was recovered during a study of T cells after yellow fever vaccination. The study, taken as a whole, reports: Of the clonotypes, a small share occurred in both CD4 and CD8 compartments. A large majority of primary-vaccination clones showed up again after the booster (around 96% CD4, 75% to 90% CD8).

In TCRdb, the 5' RACE reads were re-called with MiXCR into one record per CDR3 protein. Among 200,000 to 250,000 distinct CDR3 sequences, roughly 7.2% were seen once, and the ten largest hold around 0.9%. In regard to this clonotype: Its target is unknown.

The source is a man aged 25-40 years who received the YFV17D yellow fever vaccine. Sequenced material: CD4+ T cells sorted from PBMCs, taken 15 days after the yellow fever booster vaccination.

CDR3 amino acids: CASSVASGYTDTQYF. Written as DNA, the CDR3 is TGTGCCAGCAGCGTAGCTAGCGGCTACACAGATACGCAGTATTTT. J is TRBJ2-3 and V is TRBV9; 7 positions match TRBD2. This CDR3 region has 15 residues. V shed 0 bases and J 2 bases; nucleotides not matched to a gene: 3. Germline V gives CDR1 SGDLS, CDR2 YYNGEE. The full variable domain, in which reference TRBV9 and TRBJ2-3 provide the parts outside the CDR3, is DSGVTQTPKHLITATGQRVTLRCSPRSGDLSVYWYQQSLDQGLQFLIQYYNGEERAKGNILERFSAQQFPDLHSELNLSSLELGDSALYFCASSVASGYTDTQYFGPGTRLTVL.